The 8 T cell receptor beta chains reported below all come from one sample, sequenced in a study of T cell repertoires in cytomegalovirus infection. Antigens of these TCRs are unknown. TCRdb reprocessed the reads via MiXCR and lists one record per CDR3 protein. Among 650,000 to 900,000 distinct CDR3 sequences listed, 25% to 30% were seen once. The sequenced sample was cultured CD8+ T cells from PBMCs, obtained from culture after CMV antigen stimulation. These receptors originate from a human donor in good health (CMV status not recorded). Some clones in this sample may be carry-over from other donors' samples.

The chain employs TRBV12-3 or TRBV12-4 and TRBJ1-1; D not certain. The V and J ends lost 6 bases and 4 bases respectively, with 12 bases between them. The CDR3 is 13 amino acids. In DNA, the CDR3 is TGTGCCAGCAGGGATGGGTCAATCACTGAAGCTTTCTTT. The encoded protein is CASRDGSITEAFF.

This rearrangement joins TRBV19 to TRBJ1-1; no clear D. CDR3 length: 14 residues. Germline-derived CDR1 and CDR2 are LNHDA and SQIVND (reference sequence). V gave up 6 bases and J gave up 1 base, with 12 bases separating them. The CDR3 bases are TGTGCCAGTAGCACCGCATTGGGGAACACTGAAGCTTTCTTT. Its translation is CASSTALGNTEAFF.

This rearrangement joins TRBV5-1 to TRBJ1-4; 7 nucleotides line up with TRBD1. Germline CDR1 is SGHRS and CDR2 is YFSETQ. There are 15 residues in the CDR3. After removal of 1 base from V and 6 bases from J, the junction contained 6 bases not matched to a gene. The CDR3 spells CASSLTGDGDEKLFF. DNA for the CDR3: TGCGCCAGCAGCTTGACAGGGGACGGGGATGAAAAACTGTTTTTT. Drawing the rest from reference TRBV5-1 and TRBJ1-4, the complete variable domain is KAGVTQTPRYLIKTRGQQVTLSCSPISGHRSVSWYQQTPGQGLQFLFEYFSETQRNKGNFPGRFSGRQFSNSRSEMNVSTLELGDSALYLCASSLTGDGDEKLFFGSGTQLSVL.

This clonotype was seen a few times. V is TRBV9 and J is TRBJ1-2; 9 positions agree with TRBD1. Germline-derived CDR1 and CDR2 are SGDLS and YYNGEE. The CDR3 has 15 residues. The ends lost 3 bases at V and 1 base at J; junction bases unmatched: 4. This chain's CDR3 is CASSARTGVNYGYTF. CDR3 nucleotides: TGTGCCAGCAGCGCTCGGACAGGGGTTAACTATGGCTACACCTTC.

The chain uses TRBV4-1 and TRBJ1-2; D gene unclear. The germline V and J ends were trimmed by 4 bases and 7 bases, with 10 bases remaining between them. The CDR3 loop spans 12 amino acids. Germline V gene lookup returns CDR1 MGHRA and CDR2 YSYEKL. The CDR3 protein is CASSLVRGGYTF. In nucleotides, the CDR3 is TGCGCCAGCAGCCTCGTTCGAGGTGGCTACACCTTC.

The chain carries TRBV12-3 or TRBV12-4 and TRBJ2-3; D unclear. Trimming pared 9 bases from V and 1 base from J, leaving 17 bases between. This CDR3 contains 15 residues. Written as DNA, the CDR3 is TGTGCCAGTCCCCTCGAGGAAGCTGGCACAGATACGCAGTATTTT. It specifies CASPLEEAGTDTQYF.

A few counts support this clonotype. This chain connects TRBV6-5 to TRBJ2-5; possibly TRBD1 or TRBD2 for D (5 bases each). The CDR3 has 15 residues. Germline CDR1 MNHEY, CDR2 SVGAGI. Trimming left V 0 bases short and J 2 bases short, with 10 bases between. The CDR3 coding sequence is TGTGCCAGCAGTTACTCGTTCGGGGCACAAGAGACCCAGTACTTC. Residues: CASSYSFGAQETQYF.

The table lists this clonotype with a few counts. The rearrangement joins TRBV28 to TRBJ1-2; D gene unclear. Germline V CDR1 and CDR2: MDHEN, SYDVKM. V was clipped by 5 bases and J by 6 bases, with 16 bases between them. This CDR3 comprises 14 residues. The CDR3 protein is CASSLGRPSNGYTF. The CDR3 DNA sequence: TGTGCCAGCAGTCTAGGCCGACCGTCCAATGGCTACACCTTC.